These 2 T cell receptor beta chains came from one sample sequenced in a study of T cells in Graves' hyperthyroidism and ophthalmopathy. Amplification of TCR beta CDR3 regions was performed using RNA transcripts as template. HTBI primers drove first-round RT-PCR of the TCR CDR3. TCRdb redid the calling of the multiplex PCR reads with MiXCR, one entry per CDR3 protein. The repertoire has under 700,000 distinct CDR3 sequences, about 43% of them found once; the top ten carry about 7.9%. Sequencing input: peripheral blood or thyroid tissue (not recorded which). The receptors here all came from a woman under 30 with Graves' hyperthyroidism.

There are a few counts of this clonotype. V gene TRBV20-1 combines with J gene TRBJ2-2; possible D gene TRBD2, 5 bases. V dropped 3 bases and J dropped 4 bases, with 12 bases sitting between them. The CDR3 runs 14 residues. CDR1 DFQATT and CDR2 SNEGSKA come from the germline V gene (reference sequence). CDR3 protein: CSASRSAVTGELFF. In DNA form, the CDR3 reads TGCAGTGCTAGTAGGTCAGCGGTCACCGGGGAGCTGTTTTTT.

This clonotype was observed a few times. The CDR3 bases are TGTGCCAGCAGCGCCCGACAGCGCCTGAGCTCCTACGAGCAGTACTTC. It yields the protein CASSARQRLSSYEQYF. The genes are TRBV7-9 and TRBJ2-7; maybe TRBD1 (5 bases). The V gene's germline CDR1 is SEHNR and CDR2 FQNEAQ (reference sequence). Deletions cut 5 bases from V and 0 bases from J, with 17 bases between. This CDR3 spans 16 amino acids.